This T cell receptor (beta chain) was recovered during a study of blood T cell repertoires in COVID-19 (dated by TCRdb to about 2020). Regarding the complete study: Collaborator samples came from the United States, Italy and Spain and covered acute and convalescent phases of COVID-19. The repertoires were released in a freely available public database intended as a resource for research on the immune response to SARS-CoV-2. Where HLA class I and class II types were available, the types were taken from metadata supplied by the sample provider, not from assay-based typing. Samples came from the ongoing ImmuneRACE study (first 160 participants) plus 1,254 subjects from 6 global collaborators. Subjects who had been exposed to COVID-19, were actively infected with it, or had recovered from it provided the deeply sampled blood TCRbeta repertoires that made up the dataset. Sample metadata almost always included a de-identified subject ID, COVID-19 status, age in years and sex. The prospective study material was composed of cDNA or gDNA derived from T cells, B-cell-depleted T cells, or PBMCs.

V lost 3 bases and J lost 4 bases, and the count of bases not matched to a germline gene is 1. From cysteine to phenylalanine, the CDR3 is 13 amino acids long. Of all the DNA, just the CDR3 is kept, 39 bases in frame from base 1. From a lookup of the germline V gene, CDR1 and CDR2 are SGHTA and FQGTGA. TCRbeta CDR3 regions were amplified from genomic DNA by means of the immunoSEQ Assay, a bias-controlled multiplex PCR. As for the original processing: The number of nucleated cells in each sample was estimated by amplification of reference gene primers within the assay. Sequence reads were collapsed and filtered to measure the absolute abundance of every unique TCRbeta CDR3 rearrangement. For each sample, productive Simpson clonality was calculated by taking the square root of Simpson's diversity index across productive rearrangements. Here the immuneACCESS table is served through TCRdb, limited to in-frame sequences with V and J called. Missing clones are a known gap in these copies; in checked studies unresolved V genes cover under half, and the rest lacks a known reason. V, J and clone size derive from that table, while D and trimming were established from the DNA sequence. The sample data list about 110,000 clones, and roughly 85% of these were observed just once. The ten largest clonotypes hold 2.4% of the sample.

Points the paper makes about the study in general: How much clinical and demographic metadata was included differed by source and by participant, and the metadata was provided uncurated.

Whole blood was collected in K2EDTA tubes by collaborating institutions according to the institutions' own protocols. For TCRbeta analysis, collaborator samples were shipped as frozen whole blood, as isolated PBMCs, or as DNA extracted from either sample type. This clone has just a few counts. Which antigen it targets is not known. There are no base qualities to consult, and no much larger clone falls within one base. Sample: peripheral blood. This TCR was recovered from a human donor in a cohort sampled during active COVID-19. The V gene is TRBV7-3 and the J gene is TRBJ2-7, with 9 junctional bases fitting TRBD1. The CDR3 protein is CASSFGTGYEQYF. In nucleotide form, the sequence is TGTGCCAGCAGCTTCGGGACAGGGTACGAGCAGTACTTC.